A single sample is the source of the 27 T cell receptor beta chains below, sequenced in a study of regulatory T cells in long-lasting Graves disease. Time point here: newly diagnosed GD, antithyroid drugs for less than 3 months. Construction of the TCR library relied on RNA isolated from PBMCs. The authors built TCR beta libraries using iRepertoire HTBI primers and Arm-PCR of CDR3 regions. TCRdb reprocessed the multiplex PCR reads via MiXCR and lists one record per CDR3 protein. The table records roughly 380,000 distinct CDR3 sequences, over 15% of them present only once. These data were also filed under a second study, of T cells in Graves' hyperthyroidism and ophthalmopathy.

Sequences were derived from peripheral blood mononuclear cells (PBMCs), sampled at new diagnosis, from a patient treated with antithyroid drugs. These receptors were collected from a man between 40 and 49 years old with Graves disease.

This chain uses TRBV3-1 with TRBJ2-7, with 11 bases lining up with TRBD2. J was trimmed by 4 bases and V by 1 base; bases with no gene match: 3. Germline V gene lookup returns CDR1 LGHDT and CDR2 YNNKEL (reference sequence). The CDR3 spans 15 residues. The CDR3 region has the DNA TGTGCCAGCAGCCAAGCTAGCGGGGGGCTGTACGAGCAGTACTTC. Its protein is CASSQASGGLYEQYF.

V and J are TRBV7-9 and TRBJ2-7; D ambiguous. Trimming shortened V by 5 bases and J by 0 bases, and 14 bases separated the two germline ends. The germline V gene has CDR1 SEHNR and CDR2 FQNEAQ (reference sequence). The CDR3 spans 15 residues. This chain's CDR3 is CASSPKERVSYEQYF. CDR3 bases: TGTGCCAGCAGCCCTAAGGAGAGAGTCTCCTACGAGCAGTACTTC.

This clonotype was detected many times. The chain couples TRBV6-1 to TRBJ1-5, with D perhaps TRBD1 (6 bases). Trimming took off 5 bases at V and 8 bases at J, with 19 bases between the two ends. Germline V lookup: CDR1 MNHNS, CDR2 SASEGT. This CDR3 spans 15 amino acids. CDR3 bases: TGTGCCAGCAGTCAACTACAGGGACCCCTGAAGCCCCAGCATTTT. This sequence encodes CASSQLQGPLKPQHF.

This clonotype was found many times. This chain uses TRBV5-8 with TRBJ2-7; the D is unclear. This CDR3 contains 14 residues. Trimming stripped 2 bases from V and 0 bases from J, with 9 bases between. Germline V lookup: CDR1 SGHTS, CDR2 YDEGEE. CDR3 in amino acids: CASSFRPYSYEQYF. The DNA of the CDR3 is TGTGCCAGCAGCTTCCGACCATACTCCTACGAGCAGTACTTC. Complete variable domain (other parts from reference TRBV5-8 and TRBJ2-7): EAGVTQSPTHLIKTRGQQATLRCSPISGHTSVYWYQQALGLGLQFLLWYDEGEERNRGNFPPRFSGRQFPNYSSELNVNALELEDSALYLCASSFRPYSYEQYFGPGTRLTVT.

This clonotype was recorded at least ten times. The genes are TRBV28 and TRBJ2-5, with D perhaps TRBD2 (6 bases). This CDR3 is built from 13 residues. Germline V gives CDR1 MDHEN, CDR2 SYDVKM. The V end was cut by 5 bases, the J end by 2 bases, with 9 bases between. The CDR3 nucleotides are TGTGCCAGCAGTCCGGGAGATCAAGAGACCCAGTACTTC. Protein product: CASSPGDQETQYF.

A note on this clonotype: The germline gene is not matched at one end of the junction; a read error may be the cause. The rearrangement links TRBV5-1 to TRBJ2-1; perhaps TRBD2 as D (5 bases). The CDR3 runs 14 residues. In germline, CDR1 is SGHRS, CDR2 YFSETQ. CDR3 DNA: TGCGCCAGCAACTTGGGCGGCGGGTCCAGTGAGCAGTTCTTC. Its protein is CASNLGGGSSEQFF.

This clonotype has at least ten counts. The DNA for the CDR3 is TGTGCCAGCAGTTACGGGACAGTTACAGATACGCAGTATTTT. It translates to CASSYGTVTDTQYF. This sequence joins TRBV6-2 or TRBV6-3 and TRBJ2-3, with 7 bases lining up with TRBD1. Trimming cost V 2 bases and J 3 bases; bases outside gene matches: 2. CDR3 length equals 14 residues. Germline V gene lookup returns CDR1 MNHEY and CDR2 SVGEGT.

This clonotype was seen at least ten times. The chain links TRBV11-2 to TRBJ1-1, with 8 bases fitting TRBD1. The ends lost 8 bases at V and 6 bases at J; junction bases unmatched: 8. The CDR3 loop spans 13 amino acids. CDR1 and CDR2 (germline): SGHAT, FQNNGV. The CDR3 coding sequence is TGTGCCAGCGGACTGGCACAGGGGGCTGAAGCTTTCTTT. Translation: CASGLAQGAEAFF. The full variable domain, completed using reference TRBV11-2 and TRBJ1-1, is EAGVAQSPRYKIIEKRQSVAFWCNPISGHATLYWYQQILGQGPKLLIQFQNNGVVDDSQLPKDRFSAERLKGVDSTLKIQPAKLEDSAVYLCASGLAQGAEAFFGQGTRLTVV.

The chain uses TRBV7-2 and TRBJ2-7; perhaps TRBD1 as D (6 bases). Trimming took off 6 bases at V and 3 bases at J, with 18 bases between the two ends. The length of the CDR3 is 15 residues. Germline CDR1 SGHTA, CDR2 FQGNSA. CDR3 loop: CASSQLWGQYYEQYF. The CDR3 region has the DNA TGTGCCAGCAGTCAACTCTGGGGACAATACTACGAGCAGTACTTC.

At least ten counts were recorded for this clonotype. J is TRBJ1-1 and V is TRBV15; D is possibly TRBD1 (5 bases). Trimming removed 5 bases at V and 10 bases at J, with 11 bases between. Germline loops: CDR1 LNHNV, CDR2 YYDKDF (reference sequence). This CDR3 spans 11 amino acids. CDR3 sequence reads: CATSPGTGAFF. CDR3 in DNA: TGTGCCACCAGCCCCGGAACAGGAGCTTTCTTT.

In its sample, this clonotype was seen many times. V and J are TRBV20-1 and TRBJ1-4; weak D call: TRBD1 (5 bases). The germline V gene has CDR1 DFQATT and CDR2 SNEGSKA (reference sequence). The ends were cut back, 6 bases at V and 4 bases at J, with 21 bases in the middle. This CDR3 is built from 16 residues. CDR3: CSAVLGASIDNEKLFF. CDR3 DNA sequence: TGCAGTGCCGTCTTAGGGGCGAGCATAGATAATGAAAAACTGTTTTTT.

This clonotype was observed at least ten times. V usage is TRBV4-1 and J usage is TRBJ2-5; no clear D gene. Germline-derived CDR1 and CDR2 are MGHRA and YSYEKL. V lost 0 bases and J 5 bases, leaving 10 bases between the germline ends. CDR3 length: 14 residues. Here the CDR3 reads CASSQDALHETQYF. Here the CDR3 DNA reads TGCGCCAGCAGCCAAGATGCCCTACACGAGACCCAGTACTTC.

The chain couples TRBV4-3 to TRBJ1-4, with D unresolved. The CDR3 has 14 amino acids. V lost 3 bases to trimming and J lost 7 bases, with 12 bases between them. CDR1 is LGHNA, CDR2 YSLEER, per germline. As DNA, the CDR3 is TGCGCCAGCAGCCAGGGAACCTATTCTGAAAAACTGTTTTTT. Translation gives CASSQGTYSEKLFF.

This clonotype was counted at least ten times. The genes are TRBV28 and TRBJ1-5; the D is unclear. The CDR3 extends over 15 amino acids. V was pared by 6 bases and J by 2 bases, with 14 bases between. Germline assignment: CDR1 MDHEN and CDR2 SYDVKM. The CDR3 bases are TGTGCCAGCAGAGGAGACCGTCTCGGCAATCAGCCCCAGCATTTT. Translation: CASRGDRLGNQPQHF.

CDR3 loop: CSARNRGREETQYF. In nucleotides, the CDR3 is TGCAGTGCTAGAAACAGGGGGAGAGAAGAGACCCAGTACTTC. The V call is TRBV20-1, the J call TRBJ2-5, with 8 bases that match TRBD1. From germline, CDR1 is DFQATT and CDR2 SNEGSKA (reference sequence). The V segment lost 2 bases and the J segment 3 bases; nucleotides outside the gene matches: 5. The CDR3 consists of 14 residues.

This clonotype was seen many times. The V gene is TRBV7-2, the J gene TRBJ2-2; the match to TRBD1 covers 8 bases. With 4 bases clipped from V and 8 bases from J, the junction kept 6 bases outside the gene matches. This CDR3 has 14 amino acids. Germline V gene sequence: CDR1 SGHTA, CDR2 FQGNSA. The CDR3 DNA is TGTGCCAGCAGCTCTACAGGGGGAAGTGGGGAGCTGTTTTTT. Its translation is CASSSTGGSGELFF.

In this sample, this clonotype turned up many times. The chain has TRBV6-2 or TRBV6-3 and TRBJ2-3; D gene uncertain. The CDR3 is 12 residues long. From germline, CDR1 is MNHEY and CDR2 SVGEGT. Trimming removed 6 bases from V and 2 bases from J, with 6 bases in between. As DNA, the CDR3 is TGTGCCAGCAGGGAGTTCACAGATACGCAGTATTTT. Translation: CASREFTDTQYF.

This clonotype was recorded at least ten times. J is TRBJ2-3 and V is TRBV4-1; D call uncertain. Germline CDR1 reads MGHRA; CDR2 reads YSYEKL. The CDR3 is made up of 15 amino acids. V was clipped by 0 bases and J by 2 bases, with 9 bases between them. CDR3 amino acids: CASSQDGSVTDTQYF. CDR3 DNA sequence: TGCGCCAGCAGCCAAGATGGTTCCGTCACAGATACGCAGTATTTT.

This clonotype appeared many times. The chain joins TRBV29-1 to TRBJ1-2; D is unresolved. CDR3 length: 13 residues. CDR1 is SQVTM, CDR2 ANQGSEA, per germline. V lost 7 bases to trimming and J lost 3 bases, with 15 bases between them. CDR3 DNA sequence: TGCAGCGCTGGCGGAGGGCCGGACTATGGCTACACCTTC. Amino acids: CSAGGGPDYGYTF.

This clonotype appeared a few times. This likely stems from a read error, as it lies one base from a far larger clone. The chain is built from TRBV28 and TRBJ2-1, with no clear D. The CDR3 is made up of 13 amino acids. In germline, CDR1 is MDHEN, CDR2 SYDVKM. Trimming cost V 3 bases and J 10 bases, with 13 bases left between them. CDR3 sequence: CASSFRPRYEQFF. The CDR3 bases are TGTGCCAGCAGTTTCCGCCCCCGTTACGAGCAGTTCTTC.

This clonotype was counted only a few times. The rearrangement uses TRBV27 and TRBJ2-3; D gene uncertain. Between the trimmed V and J ends, which lost 2 bases and 4 bases, there was a span of 10 bases. This CDR3 is built from 14 residues. The germline V gene has CDR1 MNHEY and CDR2 SMNVEV (reference sequence). For the CDR3, the DNA is TGTGCCAGCAGTTTACGGCGCCGGGCAGATACGCAGTATTTT. This sequence encodes CASSLRRRADTQYF.

There are many counts of this clonotype. The chain couples TRBV20-1 to TRBJ1-2; a weak D match, TRBD1 (5 bases). This CDR3 is 11 amino acids long. V lost 7 bases and J 5 bases, leaving 11 bases between the germline ends. Per germline, CDR1 DFQATT and CDR2 SNEGSKA (reference sequence). DNA of the CDR3: TGCAGTGACGAAGGGGTGTATGGCTACACCTTC. It is translated as CSDEGVYGYTF.

This clonotype was counted at least ten times. The J gene is TRBJ1-3, the V gene TRBV6-2 or TRBV6-3; a weak D match, TRBD1 (6 bases). This CDR3 has 14 amino acids. V lost 4 bases, J lost 5 bases, and 12 bases lay in between. Germline lookup yields CDR1 MNHEY and CDR2 SVGEGT. This CDR3 is CASSWGTLRNTIYF. The CDR3 region has the DNA TGTGCCAGCAGTTGGGGGACACTAAGAAACACCATATATTTT.

In this sample, this clonotype turned up many times. This chain joins TRBV28 and TRBJ1-1; D is ambiguous. The germline gives CDR1 MDHEN, CDR2 SYDVKM. CDR3 length: 13 amino acids. V lost 6 bases and J 1 base, leaving 9 bases between the germline ends. The chain's CDR3 is CASRVETNTEAFF. CDR3 DNA sequence: TGTGCCAGCAGGGTAGAGACGAACACTGAAGCTTTCTTT.

The chain has TRBV28 and TRBJ2-7, with a tentative D call TRBD2 (6 bases). Trimming pared 3 bases from V and 7 bases from J, leaving 13 bases between. Germline V gene data show CDR1 as MDHEN and CDR2 as SYDVKM. The CDR3 has 13 residues. This chain's CDR3 is CASSLTAGIEQYF. The CDR3 bases are TGTGCCAGCAGTTTGACCGCGGGAATAGAGCAGTACTTC.

The chain couples TRBV20-1 to TRBJ1-2, with 11 positions matching TRBD1. The CDR3 is 14 residues long. The J segment lost 8 bases and the V segment lost 6 bases, leaving 11 bases of the junction unmatched. Per the germline V gene, CDR1 is DFQATT and CDR2 is SNEGSKA (reference sequence). In DNA, the CDR3 is TGCAGTGCCGAACGGACAGGGGGCTTATGGGGCTACACCTTC. The encoded protein is CSAERTGGLWGYTF.

This clonotype was observed many times. J is TRBJ1-1 and V is TRBV30; 9 nucleotides align to TRBD1. The CDR3 is 14 residues long. V lost 7 bases, J lost 4 bases, and 10 bases stayed unmatched. CDR1 and CDR2 (germline): GTSNPN, SVGIG (reference sequence). The CDR3 sequence: CAYSIWDRATEAFF. CDR3 nucleotide sequence: TGTGCCTATTCGATTTGGGACAGGGCCACTGAAGCTTTCTTT.